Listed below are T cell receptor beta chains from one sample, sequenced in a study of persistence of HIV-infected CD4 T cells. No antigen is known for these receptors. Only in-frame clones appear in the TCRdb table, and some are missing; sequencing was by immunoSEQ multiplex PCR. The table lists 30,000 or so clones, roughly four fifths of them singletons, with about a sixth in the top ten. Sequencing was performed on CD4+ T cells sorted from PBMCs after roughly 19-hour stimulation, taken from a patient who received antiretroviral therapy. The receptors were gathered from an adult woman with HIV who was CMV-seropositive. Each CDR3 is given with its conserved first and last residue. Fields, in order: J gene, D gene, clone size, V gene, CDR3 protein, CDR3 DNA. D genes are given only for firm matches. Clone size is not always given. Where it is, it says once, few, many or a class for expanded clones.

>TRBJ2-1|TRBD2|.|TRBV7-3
CASSLTPSGVVDEQFF
TGTGCCAGCAGCTTAACCCCTAGCGGGGTCGTCGATGAGCAGTTCTTC
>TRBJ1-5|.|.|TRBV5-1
CASSLGGAGQPQHF
TGCGCCAGCAGCTTGGGGGGGGCAGGTCAGCCCCAGCATTTT
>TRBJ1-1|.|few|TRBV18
CASSLKDSPNTEAFF
TGTGCCAGCTCATTGAAGGACAGTCCGAACACTGAAGCTTTCTTT
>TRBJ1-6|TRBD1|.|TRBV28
CASSLQGADSPLHF
TGTGCCAGCAGTTTACAGGGGGCTGATTCACCCCTCCACTTT
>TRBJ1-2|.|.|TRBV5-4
CASSLVPGDHGYTF
TGTGCCAGCAGCTTAGTCCCCGGGGACCATGGCTACACCTTC
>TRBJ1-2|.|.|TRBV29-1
CSVRGLGGYTF
TGCAGCGTTCGAGGATTAGGTGGCTACACCTTC
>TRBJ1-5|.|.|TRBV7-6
CASSLVARGSNQPQHF
TGTGCCAGCAGCTTAGTCGCCAGGGGAAGCAATCAGCCCCAGCATTTT
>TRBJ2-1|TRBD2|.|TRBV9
CASSVATGGSSYNEQFF
TGTGCCAGCAGCGTAGCTACGGGCGGGAGCTCCTACAATGAGCAGTTCTTC
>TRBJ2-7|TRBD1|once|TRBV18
CASSPEGGTGYFPREQYF
TGTGCCAGCTCCCCGGAGGGGGGGACAGGGTACTTTCCACGCGAGCAGTACTTC
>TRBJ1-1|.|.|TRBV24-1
CATRTSRESEAFF
TGTGCCACCAGAACTTCTAGGGAGAGTGAAGCTTTCTTT
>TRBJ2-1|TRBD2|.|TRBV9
CASSARWASGVKDEQFF
TGTGCCAGCAGCGCCCGATGGGCTAGCGGGGTTAAGGATGAGCAGTTCTTC
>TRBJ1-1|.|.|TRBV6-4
CASSDSNNNTEAFF
TGTGCCAGCAGTGACTCGAACAATAACACTGAAGCTTTCTTT
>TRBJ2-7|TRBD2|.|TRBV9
CASSVVAGAYEQYF
TGTGCCAGCAGCGTAGTCGCGGGAGCCTACGAGCAGTACTTC
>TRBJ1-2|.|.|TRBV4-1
CASSQSPAGGYGYTF
TGCGCCAGCAGCCAAAGCCCTGCAGGCGGCTATGGCTACACCTTC
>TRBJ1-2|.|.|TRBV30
CAWSVQDYGYTF
TGTGCCTGGAGTGTCCAAGACTATGGCTACACCTTC
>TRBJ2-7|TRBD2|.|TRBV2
CASRKTSGIYEQYF
TGTGCCAGCAGGAAGACTAGCGGGATCTACGAGCAGTACTTC
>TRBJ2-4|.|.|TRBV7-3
CASSQTGAKNIQYF
TGTGCCAGCAGCCAGACCGGAGCCAAAAACATTCAGTACTTC
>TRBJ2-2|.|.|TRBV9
CASRGDLNTGELFF
TGTGCCAGCAGGGGGGACCTCAACACCGGGGAGCTGTTTTTT
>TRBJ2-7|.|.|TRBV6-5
CASIQAGEQYF
TGTGCCAGTATACAGGCGGGCGAGCAGTACTTC
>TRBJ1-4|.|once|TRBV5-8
CASSPVGQPTNEKLFF
TGTGCCAGCAGCCCCGTTGGACAGCCAACTAATGAAAAACTGTTTTTT
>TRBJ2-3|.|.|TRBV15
CATGVPGLGVTDTQYF
TGTGCCACGGGGGTCCCGGGACTGGGTGTCACAGATACGCAGTATTTT
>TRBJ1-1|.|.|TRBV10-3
CAISESRDGTEAFF
TGTGCCATCAGTGAGTCTCGGGATGGCACTGAAGCTTTCTTT
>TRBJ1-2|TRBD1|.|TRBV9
CASSVALPGQGEGYTF
TGTGCCAGCAGCGTAGCTCTCCCGGGACAGGGAGAGGGCTACACCTTC
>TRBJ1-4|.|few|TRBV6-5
CASSPEYATNEKLFF
TGTGCCAGCAGTCCCGAGTATGCAACTAATGAAAAACTGTTTTTT
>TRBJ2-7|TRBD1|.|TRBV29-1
CSVPAAGGMTVNEQYF
TGCAGCGTTCCTGCGGCAGGGGGCATGACCGTCAACGAGCAGTACTTC
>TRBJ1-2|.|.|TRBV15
CATSRDRVGGGYTF
TGTGCCACCAGCAGAGATCGGGTCGGAGGGGGCTACACCTTC
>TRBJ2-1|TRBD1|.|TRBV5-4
CATGGQGAGYEQFF
TGTGCCACAGGAGGGCAGGGGGCCGGGTATGAGCAGTTCTTC
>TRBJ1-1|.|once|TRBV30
CAWTRGGVNTEAFF
TGTGCCTGGACCCGGGGAGGAGTGAACACTGAAGCTTTCTTT
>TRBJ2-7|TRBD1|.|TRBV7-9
CASSIGTGAYEQYF
TGTGCCAGCAGCATAGGGACAGGTGCCTACGAGCAGTACTTC
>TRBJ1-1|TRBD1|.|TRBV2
CASNPGTGKTEAFF
TGTGCCAGTAACCCCGGGACAGGGAAAACTGAAGCTTTCTTT
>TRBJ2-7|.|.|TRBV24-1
CATSDLLGGEQYF
TGTGCCACCAGTGATTTGTTGGGGGGCGAGCAGTACTTC
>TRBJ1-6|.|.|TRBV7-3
CASSLTPGLNSPLHF
TGTGCCAGCAGCTTAACCCCAGGGTTGAATTCACCCCTCCACTTT
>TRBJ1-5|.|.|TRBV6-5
CASSPQGGQPQHF
TGTGCCAGCAGCCCACAGGGTGGTCAGCCCCAGCATTTT
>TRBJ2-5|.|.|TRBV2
CASSGRTVIETQYF
TGTGCCAGCAGTGGGAGGACAGTGATAGAGACCCAGTACTTC
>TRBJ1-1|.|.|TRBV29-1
CSVGENTEAFF
TGCAGCGTTGGAGAGAACACTGAAGCTTTCTTT
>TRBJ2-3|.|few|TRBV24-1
CATSDSVRTDSTDTQYF
TGTGCCACCAGTGATTCGGTACGGACAGATAGCACAGATACGCAGTATTTT
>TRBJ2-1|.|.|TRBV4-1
CASSQGGGTYNEQFF
TGCGCCAGCAGCCAAGGGGGGGGCACCTACAATGAGCAGTTCTTC
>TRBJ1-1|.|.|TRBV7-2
CASSAQIRAEAFF
TGTGCCAGCAGCGCCCAAATCAGAGCTGAAGCTTTCTTT
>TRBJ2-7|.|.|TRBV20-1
CSANDGQYF
TGCAGTGCTAATGATGGGCAGTACTTC
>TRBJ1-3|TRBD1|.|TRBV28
CASSSGQPGNTIYF
TGTGCCAGCAGTTCGGGACAGCCTGGAAACACCATATATTTT
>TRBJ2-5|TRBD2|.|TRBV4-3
CASSQSGSGGGETQYF
TGCGCCAGCAGCCAAAGTGGTAGCGGGGGGGGAGAGACCCAGTACTTC
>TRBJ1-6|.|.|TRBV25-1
CASSERGRGSPLHF
TGTGCCAGCAGTGAACGGGGGCGAGGATCACCCCTCCACTTT
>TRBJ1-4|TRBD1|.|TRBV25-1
CASSELTGYNEKLFF
TGTGCCAGCAGTGAATTGACAGGGTATAATGAAAAACTGTTTTTT
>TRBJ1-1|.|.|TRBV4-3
CASSQEYRSGTEAFF
TGCGCCAGCAGCCAAGAGTACAGATCTGGCACTGAAGCTTTCTTT
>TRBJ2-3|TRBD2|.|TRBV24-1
CATNGDYTDTQYF
TGTGCCACCAACGGGGACTACACAGATACGCAGTATTTT
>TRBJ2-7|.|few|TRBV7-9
CASSTTGEQYF
TGTGCCAGCAGCACCACAGGCGAGCAGTACTTC
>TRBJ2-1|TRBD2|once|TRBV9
CASSAGTSGRDEQFF
TGTGCCAGCAGCGCTGGGACTAGCGGGAGAGATGAGCAGTTCTTC
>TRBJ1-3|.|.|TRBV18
CASSPGPNSGNTIYF
TGTGCCAGCTCACCAGGGCCAAACTCTGGAAACACCATATATTTT